A single sample is the source of the 12 T cell receptor beta chains below, sequenced in a study of blood T cells in healthy people across ages. Then a second PCR, running about 7 to 11 cycles, was carried out with a sample-barcoded 5' primer and a J-beta primer mix. MiXCR, run by TCRdb on the 5' RACE reads, gives a single entry per CDR3 protein. The sample gives 550,000 to 800,000 distinct CDR3 sequences, under 25% of which show up once; 3% to 4% is in the top ten. Source material: blood. The receptors shown here come from a man aged 65 to 85 in good health.

The rearrangement uses TRBV27 and TRBJ2-2, with 7 bases fitting TRBD1. Germline values: CDR1 MNHEY, CDR2 SMNVEV (reference sequence). The length of the CDR3 is 14 residues. Unmatched junction bases numbered 6, after V lost 7 bases and J lost 4 bases. The CDR3 loop reads CASTSGGLTGELFF. The CDR3 coding sequence is TGTGCCAGCACCTCAGGGGGTCTCACCGGGGAGCTGTTTTTT.

This sequence joins TRBV19 and TRBJ2-2, with D tentatively TRBD1 (6 bases). From germline, CDR1 is LNHDA and CDR2 SQIVND (reference sequence). V shed 6 bases and J shed 1 base, with 12 bases lying between them. This CDR3 is 15 amino acids long. CDR3 sequence: CASRAQGVNTGELFF. CDR3 nucleotide sequence: TGTGCCAGTAGGGCACAGGGAGTGAACACCGGGGAGCTGTTTTTT.

This rearrangement joins TRBV6-5 to TRBJ2-3, with TRBD1 identical over 12 bases. The length of the CDR3 is 18 residues. J gave up 4 bases and V 0 bases, and 8 bases lay outside the gene matches. From germline, CDR1 is MNHEY and CDR2 SVGAGI. The CDR3 region is CASSYSGPGQGASDTQYF. CDR3 coding DNA: TGTGCCAGCAGTTACTCGGGACCGGGACAGGGGGCCTCAGATACGCAGTATTTT.

The rearrangement joins TRBV7-8 to TRBJ1-5; D is perhaps TRBD1 (6 bases). Deletions cut 2 bases from V and 2 bases from J, with 10 bases between. This CDR3 has 15 amino acids. Germline CDR1 is SGHVS and CDR2 is FQNEAQ. As DNA, the CDR3 is TGTGCCAGCAGCTTATCCAGGGGCGGCAATCAGCCCCAGCATTTT. This gives the protein CASSLSRGGNQPQHF. The full variable domain, with the rest looked up from reference TRBV7-8 and TRBJ1-5, is GAGVSQSPRYKVAKRGQDVALRCDPISGHVSLFWYQQALGQGPEFLTYFQNEAQLDKSGLPSDRFFAERPEGSVSTLKIQRTQQEDSAVYLCASSLSRGGNQPQHFGDGTRLSIL.

The rearrangement joins TRBV29-1 to TRBJ2-1; 12 positions agree with TRBD2. Germline CDR1 and CDR2: SQVTM and ANQGSEA. With 1 base clipped from V and 8 bases from J, the junction kept 9 bases outside the gene matches. CDR3 length equals 16 residues. CDR3 residues: CSVEAATLAGGDEQFF. CDR3 DNA sequence: TGCAGCGTTGAAGCTGCCACCCTAGCGGGAGGGGATGAGCAGTTCTTC.

The chain is built from TRBV29-1 and TRBJ2-1, with 9 positions matching TRBD2. In germline, CDR1 is SQVTM, CDR2 ANQGSEA. This CDR3 is built from 14 residues. V shed 7 bases and J 1 base; nucleotides not matched to a gene: 5. CDR3 sequence reads: CSGGLASSYNEQFF. For the CDR3, the DNA is TGCAGCGGAGGACTAGCGTCTTCCTACAATGAGCAGTTCTTC.

The chain employs TRBV12-5 and TRBJ2-7, with 7 positions matching TRBD1. The length of the CDR3 is 17 residues. Germline V CDR1 and CDR2: LGHNT, FRNRAP. The J segment lost 1 base and the V segment lost 5 bases, leaving 14 bases of the junction unmatched. This CDR3 is CASGLALTGNISYEQYF. DNA for the CDR3: TGTGCTAGTGGTCTGGCATTGACAGGGAATATTTCCTACGAGCAGTACTTC. Filled out from reference TRBV12-5 and TRBJ2-7, the complete variable domain reads DARVTQTPRHKVTEMGQEVTMRCQPILGHNTVFWYRQTMMQGLELLAYFRNRAPLDDSGMPKDRFSAEMPDATLATLKIQPSEPRDSAVYFCASGLALTGNISYEQYFGPGTRLTVT.

The chain combines TRBV29-1 with TRBJ2-1, with 14 bases identical to TRBD2. The V segment lost 4 bases and the J segment 2 bases; nucleotides outside the gene matches: 4. CDR3 length: 16 residues. Germline CDR1 SQVTM, CDR2 ANQGSEA. CDR3 sequence (DNA): TGCAGCGTTGGGACTAGCGGGGGGATTACCTACAATGAGCAGTTCTTC. This codes for CSVGTSGGITYNEQFF.

A few counts support this clonotype. The chain carries TRBV20-1 and TRBJ2-5, with D maybe TRBD1 (5 bases). The germline gives CDR1 DFQATT, CDR2 SNEGSKA (reference sequence). There are 14 residues in the CDR3. Trimming removed 4 bases at V and 5 bases at J, with 17 bases between. CDR3 protein: CSAIDPGRVETQYF. The CDR3 nucleotides read TGCAGTGCTATAGACCCGGGCAGGGTTGAGACCCAGTACTTC.

V gene TRBV9 combines with J gene TRBJ1-2; 8 bases match TRBD1. This CDR3 is 13 amino acids long. After removal of 2 bases from V and 4 bases from J, the junction contained 1 base not matched to a gene. CDR1 and CDR2 (germline): SGDLS, YYNGEE. DNA of the CDR3: TGTGCCAGCAGCGTTGGACAGGGCTATGGCTACACCTTC. Translation gives CASSVGQGYGYTF.

This clonotype came up many times. The rearrangement links TRBV11-2 to TRBJ2-1; D not certain. This CDR3 is 12 amino acids long. V dropped 5 bases and J dropped 12 bases, with 14 bases sitting between them. Germline loops: CDR1 SGHAT, CDR2 FQNNGV. The CDR3 DNA follows: TGTGCCAGCAGCCCGAACAAGGGCGTGCAGTTCTTC. This encodes CASSPNKGVQFF. The full variable domain, rest sourced from reference TRBV11-2 and TRBJ2-1, is EAGVAQSPRYKIIEKRQSVAFWCNPISGHATLYWYQQILGQGPKLLIQFQNNGVVDDSQLPKDRFSAERLKGVDSTLKIQPAKLEDSAVYLCASSPNKGVQFFGPGTRLTVL.

This clonotype came up many times. CDR3 protein: CSVEGRGRSNYGYTF. CDR3 sequence (DNA): TGCAGCGTTGAGGGCAGGGGCCGCTCTAACTATGGCTACACCTTC. The chain recombines TRBV29-1 with TRBJ1-2; a possible D gene is TRBD1 (6 bases). The V end lost 3 bases, the J end lost 0 bases, and 14 bases lay between the germline ends. The CDR3 is 15 residues long. Looked up from germline, CDR1 is SQVTM and CDR2 is ANQGSEA.